This TCR beta chain was captured in a study of cytomegalovirus exposure and HLA in healthy donors. Study overall: The Caucasian-associated ancestry cluster held roughly 80% of around 380 genotyped donors. Study-wide points: There was a cluster of highly shared sequence variants that was likely a sequencing artifact.

60 Vbeta and 13 Jbeta primers were used in PCR. As processed by the authors: In a later analysis, roughly 11 million of approximately 86 million unique beta chains occurred in at least two donors. Produced via immunoSEQ multiplex PCR; TCRdb's table is partial and in-frame only. For V, J and clone size, that table is used; D and trimming come from the DNA. The table lists 160,000 or so clones, about two thirds of them singletons. The CDR3 runs 14 residues. Germline V gene lookup returns CDR1 SGHDT and CDR2 YYEEEE. Deletions cut 1 base from V and 3 bases from J, with 8 bases between. Regarding this clone: Its specificity is unknown.

Sequencing was performed on PBMCs. This chain connects TRBV5-6 to TRBJ1-3; no definite D call. The receptor was isolated from a human donor in good health. CDR3: CASSLQEVGNTIYF. CDR3 nucleotide sequence: TGTGCCAGCAGCTTGCAGGAGGTTGGAAACACCATATATTTT.